This T cell receptor beta chain stems from a study of PD-1 blockade in classical Hodgkin lymphoma. General observations from the study: Complete responders matched newly diagnosed patients in baseline diversity. Baseline TCR diversity was reportedly lower in newly diagnosed patients than in healthy donors. It was reported as lower still in relapsed/refractory patients.

The sample's time point: cycle 4 day 1 (C4D1), after 5 to 7 weeks of nivolumab. Every patient was affected by relapse after autologous stem cell transplantation, while exposure to brentuximab vedotin was not uniform. Clones were sequenced by immunoSEQ multiplex PCR, and TCRdb holds only the in-frame ones, with some missing. The sample has tens of thousands of clones, just over 90% seen once. Germline CDR1 reads MNHEY; CDR2 reads SMNVEV (reference sequence). The CDR3 sequence is 15 residues long. Unmatched junction bases numbered 2, after V lost 3 bases and J lost 4 bases. On this clone: Its specificity is unknown.

This receptor was obtained from a human donor with classical Hodgkin lymphoma. J is TRBJ2-2 and V is TRBV27; 10 bases align to TRBD1. The sequences come from peripheral blood mononuclear cells (PBMCs), collected before the fourth cycle of nivolumab. This CDR3 is CASSFGTGVTGELFF. The CDR3 coding sequence is TGTGCCAGCAGTTTTGGGACAGGGGTCACCGGGGAGCTGTTTTTT.